This T cell receptor beta chain was identified in a study of PD-1 blockade in classical Hodgkin lymphoma. Trimming removed 1 base from V and 3 bases from J, with 18 bases in between. Germline CDR1 is MNHEY and CDR2 is SMNVEV (reference sequence). The CDR3 consists of 17 residues. Brentuximab vedotin exposure varied among the patients, all of whom had relapsed after autologous stem cell transplantation. Here immunoSEQ multiplex PCR was the method, and the copy in TCRdb shows in-frame clones only, minus some. This table has approximately 41,000 clones, 70% to 90% appearing once. The receptor was isolated from a human donor with classical Hodgkin lymphoma. This sample comprised peripheral blood mononuclear cells (PBMCs), obtained before the second cycle of nivolumab. V and J are TRBV27 and TRBJ1-2; a possible D gene is TRBD1 (6 bases). The CDR3 loop reads CASSLYFAGVLDYGYTF. The CDR3 nucleotides read TGTGCCAGCAGTTTATATTTCGCAGGGGTTTTGGACTATGGCTACACCTTC.